This T cell receptor (beta chain) was identified during a study of blood T cell repertoires in COVID-19. Background on the study: Both acute and convalescent COVID-19 samples were obtained from the United States, Italy and Spain.

The CDR3 sequence is 12 residues long. Trimming took 2 bases from V and 8 from J, leaving 8 bases between them. CDR1 is SGHRS, CDR2 YFSETQ, per germline. TCRdb's copy holds only in-frame clones and misses some; the assay was immunoSEQ multiplex PCR. Of some 130,000 clones listed, about 86% are singletons. The J gene is TRBJ2-1, the V gene TRBV5-1; no firm D call. Sequencing was done on a sample of peripheral blood. The source is a woman aged 55-70 years with active or convalescent COVID-19. In DNA, the CDR3 is TGCGCCAGCAGCTTCATCGGAGATGAGCAGTTCTTC. Translation gives CASSFIGDEQFF.